This is a list of T cell receptor beta chains from one sample in a study of cytomegalovirus exposure and HLA in healthy donors. TCRdb keeps only in-frame clones here, not all; method: immunoSEQ multiplex PCR. The profile shows about 110,000 clones, around 75% of them singletons. Material: PBMCs. These receptors were taken from a man younger than 40 in good health and CMV-seropositive. CDR3s include the opening cysteine and the closing phenylalanine or tryptophan. A D gene is named only where the DNA matches it firmly. Clone sizes are given selectively: once, few, many, or a class where the clone is expanded.

cdr3_aa,cdr3_nt,v_call,clone_size,j_call,d_call
CASGLGAPSPIYEQYF,TGTGCTAGTGGTTTGGGGGCTCCCTCCCCGATCTACGAGCAGTACTTC,TRBV12-5,NA,TRBJ2-7,NA
CASSLQLGRDEQYF,TGCGCCAGCAGCCTTCAGTTGGGGAGAGACGAGCAGTACTTC,TRBV4-1,NA,TRBJ2-7,NA
CASSQEGQDYYNEQFF,TGTGCCAGCAGCCAAGAGGGACAGGACTACTACAATGAGCAGTTCTTC,TRBV4-2,NA,TRBJ2-1,TRBD1
CASSGIKGSGAGELFF,TGTGCCAGCAGCGGGATCAAAGGTAGCGGGGCCGGGGAGCTGTTTTTT,TRBV11-2,NA,TRBJ2-2,TRBD2
CASSFSGVGNTIYF,TGTGCCAGCAGCTTTTCGGGGGTCGGAAACACCATATATTTT,TRBV7-2,NA,TRBJ1-3,NA
CASGKPRRGQGAPDEQFF,TGTGCCAGCGGAAAACCTCGGCGCGGACAGGGGGCGCCGGATGAGCAGTTCTTC,TRBV5-8,NA,TRBJ2-1,TRBD1
CASSGTAANGYTF,TGTGCCAGCAGTGGGACAGCTGCGAATGGCTACACCTTC,TRBV6-5,NA,TRBJ1-2,TRBD1
CASSPPTGGFTEAFF,TGTGCCAGCAGCCCGCCGACAGGGGGATTCACTGAAGCTTTCTTT,TRBV5-5,NA,TRBJ1-1,TRBD1
CASSLGGGKLFF,TGTGCCAGCAGCTTAGGCGGTGGAAAACTGTTTTTT,TRBV7-8,NA,TRBJ1-4,NA
CASRPGRLGNQPQHF,TGTGCCAGCAGGCCCGGGAGGTTGGGCAATCAGCCCCAGCATTTT,TRBV27,once,TRBJ1-5,NA
CASSLGGPDYGYTF,TGCGCCAGCAGCTTGGGTGGGCCCGACTATGGCTACACCTTC,TRBV5-1,few,TRBJ1-2,NA
CASSLGSHVNTQYF,TGTGCCAGCAGCTTAGGCTCTCACGTAAATACGCAGTATTTT,TRBV7-3,NA,TRBJ2-3,NA
CASSRGGTENSPLHF,TGCGCCAGCAGCCGGGGCGGGACAGAAAATTCACCCCTCCACTTT,TRBV5-1,NA,TRBJ1-6,TRBD1
CASSEAPETLSTNEKLFF,TGTGCCAGCAGTGAAGCCCCGGAGACCCTATCAACTAATGAAAAACTGTTTTTT,TRBV6-1,NA,TRBJ1-4,NA
CATGEEGYEQFF,TGTGCCACCGGAGAAGAGGGTTATGAGCAGTTCTTC,TRBV15,NA,TRBJ2-1,NA
CASSEGLAGGPYEQYF,TGTGCCAGCAGCGAGGGACTAGCGGGGGGCCCCTACGAGCAGTACTTC,TRBV9,NA,TRBJ2-7,TRBD2
CASTELAGGPTDTQYF,TGTGCCAGCACCGAGCTAGCGGGGGGGCCGACAGATACGCAGTATTTT,TRBV7-2,NA,TRBJ2-3,TRBD2
CASSQRADRANTGELFF,TGCGCCAGCAGCCAACGTGCTGACAGGGCGAACACCGGGGAGCTGTTTTTT,TRBV4-3,once,TRBJ2-2,TRBD1
CASSQTDGRVSGNTIYF,TGCGCCAGCAGCCAAACCGACGGCCGGGTGTCTGGAAACACCATATATTTT,TRBV4-3,NA,TRBJ1-3,NA
CASSLVGTSGSDTQYF,TGCGCCAGCAGCTTGGTCGGGACTAGCGGTTCAGATACGCAGTATTTT,TRBV5-1,NA,TRBJ2-3,TRBD2
CASSRETTNEKLFF,TGTGCCAGCAGTAGAGAGACAACTAATGAAAAACTGTTTTTT,TRBV11-3,NA,TRBJ1-4,NA
CASRTSGGLYQETQYF,TGTGCCAGCAGGACTAGCGGGGGCCTGTACCAAGAGACCCAGTACTTC,TRBV6-4,few,TRBJ2-5,TRBD2
CASGVPGGPGEQYF,TGTGCCAGCGGCGTTCCGGGAGGTCCAGGCGAGCAGTACTTC,TRBV7-2,few,TRBJ2-7,TRBD2
CASSQDPRTGALFGYTF,TGCGCCAGCAGCCAAGATCCGAGGACAGGAGCTCTCTTCGGCTACACCTTC,TRBV4-1,few,TRBJ1-2,TRBD1
CASSLRKGAEAFF,TGTGCCAGCAGCTTGAGGAAGGGGGCTGAAGCTTTCTTT,TRBV7-3,NA,TRBJ1-1,NA
CASRTRLAGDNSYNEQFF,TGTGCCAGCAGGACAAGACTAGCGGGGGACAACTCCTACAATGAGCAGTTCTTC,TRBV11-2,NA,TRBJ2-1,TRBD2
CASSPGGETQYF,TGTGCCAGCTCACCGGGGGGGGAGACCCAGTACTTC,TRBV18,NA,TRBJ2-5,TRBD2
CASSVGGWTSGGETQYF,TGTGCCAGCAGCGTAGGAGGGTGGACTAGCGGGGGAGAGACCCAGTACTTC,TRBV9,NA,TRBJ2-5,TRBD2
CAWDGTGGIDTQYF,TGTGCCTGGGACGGGACGGGGGGGATAGATACGCAGTATTTT,TRBV30,few,TRBJ2-3,TRBD2
CASSLPRGRGDTQYF,TGTGCCAGCAGCTTGCCCAGGGGTCGCGGAGATACGCAGTATTTT,TRBV5-4,NA,TRBJ2-3,NA
CASSLAMEGGNEGYTF,TGTGCCAGCAGCTTAGCGATGGAAGGGGGTAATGAGGGCTACACCTTC,TRBV7-6,few,TRBJ1-2,NA
CASSWTGNQPQHF,TGTGCCAGCAGTTGGACAGGGAATCAGCCCCAGCATTTT,TRBV6-5,few,TRBJ1-5,TRBD1
CASSQDGGGLLTDTQYF,TGCGCCAGCAGCCAAGACGGGGGGGGGCTCCTCACAGATACGCAGTATTTT,TRBV4-1,NA,TRBJ2-3,TRBD2
CASKEARGRYIQYF,TGTGCCAGTAAAGAGGCCAGGGGACGGTACATTCAGTACTTC,TRBV19,NA,TRBJ2-4,NA
CASSTMTEDTQYF,TGTGCCAGCAGTACCATGACAGAAGATACGCAGTATTTT,TRBV6-1,NA,TRBJ2-3,NA
CASSSGLGNTIYF,TGTGCCAGCAGTTCGGGACTAGGAAACACCATATATTTT,TRBV6-4,NA,TRBJ1-3,NA
CASSWTDTNYGYTF,TGCGCCAGCAGCTGGACGGACACTAACTATGGCTACACCTTC,TRBV5-1,NA,TRBJ1-2,NA
CASGRGSNQPQHF,TGTGCCAGCGGTCGGGGGAGCAATCAGCCCCAGCATTTT,TRBV6-1,NA,TRBJ1-5,NA
CASRRGQGALELFF,TGTGCCAGCAGAAGAGGACAGGGGGCCCTTGAACTGTTTTTT,TRBV13,NA,TRBJ1-4,TRBD1
CASIYESGAGELFF,TGTGCCAGCATCTACGAGAGCGGCGCCGGGGAGCTGTTTTTT,TRBV6-6,NA,TRBJ2-2,NA
CASSSGLAASYEQYF,TGTGCCAGCAGCTCCGGACTAGCGGCCTCCTACGAGCAGTACTTC,TRBV7-2,NA,TRBJ2-7,TRBD2
CASSESLSSYNEQFF,TGCGCCAGCAGTGAGTCACTGTCTTCCTACAATGAGCAGTTCTTC,TRBV10-2,few,TRBJ2-1,NA
CAWSPGLDNEQFF,TGTGCCTGGAGTCCGGGACTAGACAATGAGCAGTTCTTC,TRBV30,NA,TRBJ2-1,TRBD2
CASSLEDEQFF,TGTGCCAGCAGCTTGGAGGATGAGCAGTTCTTC,TRBV7-9,NA,TRBJ2-1,NA
CASSLAGLPTEQFF,TGTGCCAGCAGCTTAGCCGGACTACCCACTGAGCAGTTCTTC,TRBV7-6,NA,TRBJ2-1,NA
CASSHGALNEQFF,TGTGCCAGCAGCCACGGAGCGTTAAATGAGCAGTTCTTC,TRBV4-2,NA,TRBJ2-1,NA
CASSLSAGGYEQYF,TGCGCCAGCAGCTTGTCAGCGGGGGGCTACGAGCAGTACTTC,TRBV5-1,NA,TRBJ2-7,TRBD2
CASSGTSGNTDTQYF,TGTGCCAGCAGCGGGACTAGCGGAAACACAGATACGCAGTATTTT,TRBV2,NA,TRBJ2-3,TRBD2
CASSPRQGIGDNEQFF,TGTGCCAGCAGCCCCAGACAGGGGATTGGAGACAATGAGCAGTTCTTC,TRBV7-9,NA,TRBJ2-1,TRBD1
CASSLGRRGGDEQFF,TGTGCCAGCAGCTTGGGTAGGCGGGGTGGGGATGAGCAGTTCTTC,TRBV5-4,NA,TRBJ2-1,NA
CASVEIPGQPNSPLHF,TGCGCCAGCGTCGAAATTCCGGGACAGCCGAATTCACCCCTCCACTTT,TRBV4-1,NA,TRBJ1-6,TRBD1
CASSRRGGQGDTQYF,TGTGCCAGCAGCCGTAGGGGGGGTCAGGGGGATACGCAGTATTTT,TRBV5-4,NA,TRBJ2-3,NA
CASSEAAGSPLHF,TGTGCCAGCAGTGAAGCAGCGGGGTCACCCCTCCACTTT,TRBV2,NA,TRBJ1-6,NA